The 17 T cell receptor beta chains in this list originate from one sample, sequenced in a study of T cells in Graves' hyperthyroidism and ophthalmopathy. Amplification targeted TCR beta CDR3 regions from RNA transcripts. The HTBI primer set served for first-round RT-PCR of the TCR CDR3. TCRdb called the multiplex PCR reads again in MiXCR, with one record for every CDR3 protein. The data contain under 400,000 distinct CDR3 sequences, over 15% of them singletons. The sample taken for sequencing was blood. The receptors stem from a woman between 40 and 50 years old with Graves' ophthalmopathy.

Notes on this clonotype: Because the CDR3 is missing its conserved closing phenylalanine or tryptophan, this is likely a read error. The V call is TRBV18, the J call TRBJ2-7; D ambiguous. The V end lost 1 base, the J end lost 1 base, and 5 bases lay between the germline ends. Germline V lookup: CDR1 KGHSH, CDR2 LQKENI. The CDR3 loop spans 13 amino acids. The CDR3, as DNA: TGTGCCAGCTCACCACTCGGGTCCTACGAGCAGTACATC. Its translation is CASSPLGSYEQYI.

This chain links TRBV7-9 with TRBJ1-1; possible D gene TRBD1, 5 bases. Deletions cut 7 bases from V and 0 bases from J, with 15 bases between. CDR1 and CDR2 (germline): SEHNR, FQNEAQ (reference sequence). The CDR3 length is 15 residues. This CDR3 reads CASTPRDGMNTEAFF. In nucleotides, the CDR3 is TGTGCCAGCACTCCTAGGGACGGGATGAACACTGAAGCTTTCTTT.

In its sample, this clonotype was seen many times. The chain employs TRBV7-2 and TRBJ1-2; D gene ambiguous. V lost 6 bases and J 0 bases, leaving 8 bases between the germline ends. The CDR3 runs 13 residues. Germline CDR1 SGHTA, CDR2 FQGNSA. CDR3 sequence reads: CASRVTPNYGYTF. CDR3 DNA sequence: TGTGCCAGCAGGGTAACTCCTAACTATGGCTACACCTTC. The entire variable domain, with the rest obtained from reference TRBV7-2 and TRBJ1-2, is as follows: GAGVSQSPSNKVTEKGKDVELRCDPISGHTALYWYRQSLGQGLEFLIYFQGNSAPDKSGLPSDRFSAERTGGSVSTLTIQRTQQEDSAVYLCASRVTPNYGYTFGSGTRLTVV.

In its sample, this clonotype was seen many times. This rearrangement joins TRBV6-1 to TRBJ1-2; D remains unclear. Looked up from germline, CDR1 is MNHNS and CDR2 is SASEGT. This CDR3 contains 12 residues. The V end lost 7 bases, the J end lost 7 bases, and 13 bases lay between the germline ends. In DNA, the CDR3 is TGTGCCAGCATCCCCTGGGGTGGTGGCTACACCTTC. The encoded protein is CASIPWGGGYTF.

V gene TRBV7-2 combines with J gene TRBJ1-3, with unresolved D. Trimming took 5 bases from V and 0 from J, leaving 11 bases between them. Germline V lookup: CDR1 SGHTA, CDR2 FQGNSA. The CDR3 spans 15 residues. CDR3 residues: CASSLGPHSGNTIYF. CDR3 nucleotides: TGTGCCAGCAGCCTAGGACCCCACTCTGGAAACACCATATATTTT. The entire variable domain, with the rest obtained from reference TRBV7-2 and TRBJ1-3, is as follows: GAGVSQSPSNKVTEKGKDVELRCDPISGHTALYWYRQSLGQGLEFLIYFQGNSAPDKSGLPSDRFSAERTGGSVSTLTIQRTQQEDSAVYLCASSLGPHSGNTIYFGEGSWLTVV.

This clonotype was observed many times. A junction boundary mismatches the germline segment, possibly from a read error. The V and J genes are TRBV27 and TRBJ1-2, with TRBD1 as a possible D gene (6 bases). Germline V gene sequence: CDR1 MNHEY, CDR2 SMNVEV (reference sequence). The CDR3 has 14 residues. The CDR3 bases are TGTGCCAGCAGTGTATCGGGACATCGGGCGGGCTACACCTTC. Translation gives CASSVSGHRAGYTF.

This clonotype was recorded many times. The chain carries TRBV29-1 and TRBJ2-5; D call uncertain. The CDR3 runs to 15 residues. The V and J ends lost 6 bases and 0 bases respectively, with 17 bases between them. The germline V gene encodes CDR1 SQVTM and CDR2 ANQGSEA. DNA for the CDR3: TGCAGCGTGAACAAGTTTTCTGGCGACCAAGAGACCCAGTACTTC. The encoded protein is CSVNKFSGDQETQYF.

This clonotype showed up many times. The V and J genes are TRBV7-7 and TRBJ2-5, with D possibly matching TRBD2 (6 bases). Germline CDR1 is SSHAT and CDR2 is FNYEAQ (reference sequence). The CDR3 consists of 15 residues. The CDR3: CTSSSGATFQETQYF. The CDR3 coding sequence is TGTACTAGCAGCTCCGGGGCAACCTTCCAAGAGACCCAGTACTTC.

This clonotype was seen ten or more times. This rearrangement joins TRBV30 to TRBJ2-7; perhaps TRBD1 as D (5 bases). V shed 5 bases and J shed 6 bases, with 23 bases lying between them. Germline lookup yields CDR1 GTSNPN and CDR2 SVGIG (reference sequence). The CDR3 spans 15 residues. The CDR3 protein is CAWFQGVGTSSEQYF. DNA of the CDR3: TGTGCCTGGTTCCAAGGGGTCGGAACCTCTAGCGAGCAGTACTTC. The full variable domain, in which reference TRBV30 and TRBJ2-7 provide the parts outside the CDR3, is SQTIHQWPATLVQPVGSPLSLECTVEGTSNPNLYWYRQAAGRGLQLLFYSVGIGQISSEVPQNLSASRPQDRQFILSSKKLLLSDSGFYLCAWFQGVGTSSEQYFGPGTRLTVT.

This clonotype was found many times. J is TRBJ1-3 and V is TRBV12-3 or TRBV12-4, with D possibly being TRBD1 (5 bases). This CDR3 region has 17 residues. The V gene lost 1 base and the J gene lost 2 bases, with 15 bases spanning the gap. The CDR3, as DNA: TGTGCCAGCAGTTTAGGACGGTGGGGCAGCCCTGGAAACACCATATATTTT. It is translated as CASSLGRWGSPGNTIYF.

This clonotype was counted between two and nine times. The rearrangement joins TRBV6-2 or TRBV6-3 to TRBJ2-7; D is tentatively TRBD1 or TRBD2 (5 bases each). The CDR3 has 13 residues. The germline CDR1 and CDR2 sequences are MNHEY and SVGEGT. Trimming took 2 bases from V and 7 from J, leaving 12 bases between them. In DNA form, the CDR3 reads TGTGCCAGCAGTTACGAAGTCGAGGGGGAGCAGTACTTC. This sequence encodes CASSYEVEGEQYF.

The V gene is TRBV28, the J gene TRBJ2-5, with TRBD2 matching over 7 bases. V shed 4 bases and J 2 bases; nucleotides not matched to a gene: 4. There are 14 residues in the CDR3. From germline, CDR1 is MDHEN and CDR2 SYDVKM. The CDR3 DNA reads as TGTGCCAGCAGTTACACTAGCGAACAAGAGACCCAGTACTTC. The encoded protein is CASSYTSEQETQYF.

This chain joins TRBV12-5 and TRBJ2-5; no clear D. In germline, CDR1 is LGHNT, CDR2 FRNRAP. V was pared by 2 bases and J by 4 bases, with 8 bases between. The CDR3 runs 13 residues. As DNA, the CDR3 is TGTGCTAGTGGTTTGCTAGGGTCAGAGACCCAGTACTTC. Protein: CASGLLGSETQYF.

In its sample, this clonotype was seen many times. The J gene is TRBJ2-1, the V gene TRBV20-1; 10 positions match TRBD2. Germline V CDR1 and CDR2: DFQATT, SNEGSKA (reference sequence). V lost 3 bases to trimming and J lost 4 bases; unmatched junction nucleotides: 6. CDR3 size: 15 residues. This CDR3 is CSARPLAGSYNEQFF. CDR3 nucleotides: TGCAGTGCTAGGCCACTAGCGGGAAGTTACAATGAGCAGTTCTTC.

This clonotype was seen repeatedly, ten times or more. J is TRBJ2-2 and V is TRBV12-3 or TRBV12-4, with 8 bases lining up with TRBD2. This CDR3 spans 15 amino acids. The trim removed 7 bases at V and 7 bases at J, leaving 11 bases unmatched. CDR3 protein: CASTLSGKEGGELFF. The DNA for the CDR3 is TGTGCCAGCACCCTTAGCGGGAAAGAAGGCGGGGAGCTGTTTTTT.

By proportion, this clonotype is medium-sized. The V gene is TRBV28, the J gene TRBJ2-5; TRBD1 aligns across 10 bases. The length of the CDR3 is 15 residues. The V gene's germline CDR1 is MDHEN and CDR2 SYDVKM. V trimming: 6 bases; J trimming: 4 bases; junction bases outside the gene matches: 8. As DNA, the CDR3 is TGTGCCAGCAGCCCCGGACAGGGGGAGGCAGAGACCCAGTACTTC. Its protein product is CASSPGQGEAETQYF.

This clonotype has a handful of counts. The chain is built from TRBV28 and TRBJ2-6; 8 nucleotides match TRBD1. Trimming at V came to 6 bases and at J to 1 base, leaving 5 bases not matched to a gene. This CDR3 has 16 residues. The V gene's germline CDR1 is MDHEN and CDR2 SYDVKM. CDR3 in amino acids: CASSRTGRSGANVLTF. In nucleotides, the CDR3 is TGTGCCAGCAGCCGGACAGGGAGGTCTGGGGCCAACGTCCTGACTTTC.